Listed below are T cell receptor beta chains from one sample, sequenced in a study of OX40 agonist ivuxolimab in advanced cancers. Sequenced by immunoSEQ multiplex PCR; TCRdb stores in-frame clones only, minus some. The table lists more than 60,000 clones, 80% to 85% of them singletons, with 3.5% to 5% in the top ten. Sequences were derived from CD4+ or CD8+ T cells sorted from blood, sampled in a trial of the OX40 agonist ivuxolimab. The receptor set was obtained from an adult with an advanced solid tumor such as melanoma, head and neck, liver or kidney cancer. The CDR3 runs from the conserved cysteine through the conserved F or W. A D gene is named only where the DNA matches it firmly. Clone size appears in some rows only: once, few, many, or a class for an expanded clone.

cdr3_aa: CAAAGGGGALYNEQFF
cdr3_nt: TGCGCCGCCGCGGGGGGCGGGGGGGCCCTCTACAATGAGCAGTTCTTC
clone_size: .
d_call: TRBD2
j_call: TRBJ2-1
v_call: TRBV5-1

cdr3_aa: CASSDVRLGGAFF
cdr3_nt: TGTGCCAGCAGTGACGTCCGTCTCGGGGGGGCTTTCTTT
clone_size: .
d_call: .
j_call: TRBJ1-1
v_call: TRBV2

cdr3_aa: CASSPSPGSLGTEAFF
cdr3_nt: TGCGCCAGCAGCCCGTCACCGGGATCCCTGGGCACTGAAGCTTTCTTT
clone_size: .
d_call: .
j_call: TRBJ1-1
v_call: TRBV4-1

cdr3_aa: CASSYGYTEAFF
cdr3_nt: TGTGCCAGCAGTTACGGATACACTGAAGCTTTCTTT
clone_size: few
d_call: .
j_call: TRBJ1-1
v_call: TRBV28

cdr3_aa: CASSLAIDRDEKLFF
cdr3_nt: TGTGCCAGCAGCTTGGCCATCGACAGGGATGAAAAACTGTTTTTT
clone_size: .
d_call: TRBD1
j_call: TRBJ1-4
v_call: TRBV5-6

cdr3_aa: CASSSRVNNEQFF
cdr3_nt: TGTGCCAGCAGCTCCCGCGTTAACAATGAGCAGTTCTTC
clone_size: .
d_call: .
j_call: TRBJ2-1
v_call: TRBV7-9

cdr3_aa: CSVESRGLGITGELFF
cdr3_nt: TGCAGCGTTGAATCCAGGGGGCTTGGGATCACCGGGGAGCTGTTTTTT
clone_size: .
d_call: TRBD1
j_call: TRBJ2-2
v_call: TRBV29-1

cdr3_aa: CASSPGQGGIQPQHF
cdr3_nt: TGCGCCAGCAGCCCCGGACAGGGGGGTATTCAGCCCCAGCATTTT
clone_size: .
d_call: TRBD1
j_call: TRBJ1-5
v_call: TRBV4-1

cdr3_aa: CASLAQGVTEAFF
cdr3_nt: TGTGCCAGCCTTGCACAGGGGGTGACTGAAGCTTTCTTT
clone_size: .
d_call: TRBD1
j_call: TRBJ1-1
v_call: TRBV2

cdr3_aa: CASRRSTGVGGYTF
cdr3_nt: TGTGCCAGCAGACGATCTACAGGGGTGGGCGGCTACACCTTC
clone_size: few
d_call: TRBD1
j_call: TRBJ1-2
v_call: TRBV28